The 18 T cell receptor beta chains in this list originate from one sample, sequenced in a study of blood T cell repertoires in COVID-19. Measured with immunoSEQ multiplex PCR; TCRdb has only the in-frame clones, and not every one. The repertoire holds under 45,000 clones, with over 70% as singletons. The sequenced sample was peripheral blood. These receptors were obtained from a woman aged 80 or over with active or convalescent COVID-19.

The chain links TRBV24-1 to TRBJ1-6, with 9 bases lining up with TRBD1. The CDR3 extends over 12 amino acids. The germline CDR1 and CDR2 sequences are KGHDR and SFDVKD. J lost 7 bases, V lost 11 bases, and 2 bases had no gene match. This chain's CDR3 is CAKGTGNSPLHF. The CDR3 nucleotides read TGTGCCAAAGGGACAGGGAATTCACCCCTCCACTTT.

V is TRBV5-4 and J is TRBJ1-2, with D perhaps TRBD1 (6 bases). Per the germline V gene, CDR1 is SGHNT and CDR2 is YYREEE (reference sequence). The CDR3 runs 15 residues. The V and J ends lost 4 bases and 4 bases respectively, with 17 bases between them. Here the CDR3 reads CASSIPQGPGYGYTF. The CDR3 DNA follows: TGTGCCAGCAGCATCCCACAGGGTCCGGGCTATGGCTACACCTTC.

CDR3: CASSLGTFGYEQYF. In nucleotides, the CDR3 is TGTGCCAGCAGCTTAGGGACATTCGGTTACGAGCAGTACTTC. V usage is TRBV7-8 and J usage is TRBJ2-7, with a weak D call TRBD1 (5 bases). The ends were cut back, 1 base at V and 4 bases at J, with 11 bases in the middle. The CDR3 extends over 14 amino acids. Germline-derived CDR1 and CDR2 are SGHVS and FQNEAQ.

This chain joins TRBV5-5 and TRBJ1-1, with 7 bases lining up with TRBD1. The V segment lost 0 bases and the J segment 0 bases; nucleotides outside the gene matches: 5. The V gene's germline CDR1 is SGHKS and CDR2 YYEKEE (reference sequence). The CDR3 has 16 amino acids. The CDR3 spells CASSLEQGIMNTEAFF. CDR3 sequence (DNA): TGTGCCAGCAGCTTGGAACAGGGGATCATGAACACTGAAGCTTTCTTT.

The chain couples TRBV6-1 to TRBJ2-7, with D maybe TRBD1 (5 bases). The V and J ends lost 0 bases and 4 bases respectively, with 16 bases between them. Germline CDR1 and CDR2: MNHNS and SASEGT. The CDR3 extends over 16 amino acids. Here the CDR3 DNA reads TGTGCCAGCAGTGAAGCGCCTTCGCAGGGATGGTACGAGCAGTACTTC. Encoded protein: CASSEAPSQGWYEQYF.

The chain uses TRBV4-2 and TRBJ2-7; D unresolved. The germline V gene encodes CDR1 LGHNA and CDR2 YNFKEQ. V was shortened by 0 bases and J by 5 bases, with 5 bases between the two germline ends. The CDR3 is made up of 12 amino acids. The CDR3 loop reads CASSQDLHEQYF. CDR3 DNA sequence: TGTGCCAGCAGCCAAGATCTCCACGAGCAGTACTTC.

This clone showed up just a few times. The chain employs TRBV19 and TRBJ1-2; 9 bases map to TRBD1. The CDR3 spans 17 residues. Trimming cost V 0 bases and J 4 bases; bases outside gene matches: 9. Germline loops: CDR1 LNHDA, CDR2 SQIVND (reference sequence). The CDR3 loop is CASSIDRDRVLRYGYTF. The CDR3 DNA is TGTGCCAGTAGTATAGACCGGGACAGGGTACTCCGCTATGGCTACACCTTC.

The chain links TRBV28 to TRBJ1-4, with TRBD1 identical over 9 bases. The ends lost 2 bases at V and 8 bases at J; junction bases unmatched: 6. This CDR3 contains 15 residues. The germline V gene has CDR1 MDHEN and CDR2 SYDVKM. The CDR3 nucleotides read TGTGCCAGCAGTTTACCGGGACAGGGAAGCGAAAAACTGTTTTTT. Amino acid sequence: CASSLPGQGSEKLFF.

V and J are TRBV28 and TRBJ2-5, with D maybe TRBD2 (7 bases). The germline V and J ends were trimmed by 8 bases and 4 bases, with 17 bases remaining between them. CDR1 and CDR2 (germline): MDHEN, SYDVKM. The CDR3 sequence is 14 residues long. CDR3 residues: CASGIGGGGETQYF. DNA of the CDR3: TGTGCCAGCGGGATTGGGGGGGGCGGAGAGACCCAGTACTTC.

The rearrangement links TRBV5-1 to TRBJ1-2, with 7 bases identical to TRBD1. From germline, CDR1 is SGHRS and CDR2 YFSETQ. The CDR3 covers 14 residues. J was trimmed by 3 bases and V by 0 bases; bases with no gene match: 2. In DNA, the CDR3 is TGCGCCAGCAGCTTGGGTCAGGGGGACTATGGCTACACCTTC. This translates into CASSLGQGDYGYTF.

CDR3 DNA sequence: TGTGCCAGCAGCCATCCACAGGGGAACACTGAAGCTTTCTTT. Encoded protein: CASSHPQGNTEAFF. This chain links TRBV3-1 (or the pseudogene TRBV3-2) with TRBJ1-1, with D perhaps TRBD1 (6 bases). Germline V lookup: CDR1 LGHDT, CDR2 YNNKEL (reference sequence). V was clipped by 3 bases and J by 1 base, with 9 bases between them. The length of the CDR3 is 14 residues.

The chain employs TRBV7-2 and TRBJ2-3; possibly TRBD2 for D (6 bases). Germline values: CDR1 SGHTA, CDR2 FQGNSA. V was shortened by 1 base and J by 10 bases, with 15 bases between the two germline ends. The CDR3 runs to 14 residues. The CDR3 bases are TGTGCCAGCAGCTTAGAAGGTACTAGCCCTCCGCAGTATTTT. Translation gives CASSLEGTSPPQYF.

The CDR3 coding sequence is TGTGCCAGCAGCTTAAGGCTAGCGGGAGGGCCAACCTCCTACGAGCAGTACTTC. Encoded protein: CASSLRLAGGPTSYEQYF. This rearrangement joins TRBV7-3 to TRBJ2-7; 12 bases are a match to TRBD2. The V segment lost 1 base and the J segment 0 bases; nucleotides outside the gene matches: 7. The CDR3 runs 18 residues. CDR1 is SGHTA and CDR2 is FQGTGA in the germline V gene.

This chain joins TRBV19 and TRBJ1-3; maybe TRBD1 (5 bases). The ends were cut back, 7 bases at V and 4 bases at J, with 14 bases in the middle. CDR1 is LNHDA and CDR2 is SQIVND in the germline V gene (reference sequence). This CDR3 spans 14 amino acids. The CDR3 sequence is CASNSGEPGNTIYF. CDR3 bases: TGTGCCAGTAATTCGGGGGAGCCCGGAAACACCATATATTTT.

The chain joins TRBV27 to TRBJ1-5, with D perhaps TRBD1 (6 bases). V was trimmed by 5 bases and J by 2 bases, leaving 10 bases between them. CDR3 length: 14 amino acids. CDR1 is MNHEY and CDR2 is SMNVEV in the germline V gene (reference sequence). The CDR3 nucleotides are TGTGCCAGCAGTCCACAGGGAGGCAATCAGCCCCAGCATTTT. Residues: CASSPQGGNQPQHF.

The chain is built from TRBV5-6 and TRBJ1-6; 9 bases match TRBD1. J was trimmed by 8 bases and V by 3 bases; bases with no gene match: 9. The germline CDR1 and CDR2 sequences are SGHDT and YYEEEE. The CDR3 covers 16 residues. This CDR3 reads CASSSYRGLLDSPLHF. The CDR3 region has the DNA TGTGCCAGCAGCTCGTACAGGGGGCTCTTAGATTCACCCCTCCACTTT.

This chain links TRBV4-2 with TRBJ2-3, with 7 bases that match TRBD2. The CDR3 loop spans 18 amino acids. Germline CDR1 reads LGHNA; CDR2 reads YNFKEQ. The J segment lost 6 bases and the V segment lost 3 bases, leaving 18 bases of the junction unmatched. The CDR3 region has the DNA TGTGCCAGCAGCCATGCTACCGGGACTATGGTTCGTCGGGATACGCAGTATTTT. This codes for CASSHATGTMVRRDTQYF.

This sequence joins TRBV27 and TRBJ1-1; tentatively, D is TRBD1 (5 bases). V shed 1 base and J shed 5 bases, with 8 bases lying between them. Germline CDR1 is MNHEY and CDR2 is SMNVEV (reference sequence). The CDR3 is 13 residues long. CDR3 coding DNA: TGTGCCAGCAGTTTATTCGGGGGGACTGAAGCTTTCTTT. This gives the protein CASSLFGGTEAFF.